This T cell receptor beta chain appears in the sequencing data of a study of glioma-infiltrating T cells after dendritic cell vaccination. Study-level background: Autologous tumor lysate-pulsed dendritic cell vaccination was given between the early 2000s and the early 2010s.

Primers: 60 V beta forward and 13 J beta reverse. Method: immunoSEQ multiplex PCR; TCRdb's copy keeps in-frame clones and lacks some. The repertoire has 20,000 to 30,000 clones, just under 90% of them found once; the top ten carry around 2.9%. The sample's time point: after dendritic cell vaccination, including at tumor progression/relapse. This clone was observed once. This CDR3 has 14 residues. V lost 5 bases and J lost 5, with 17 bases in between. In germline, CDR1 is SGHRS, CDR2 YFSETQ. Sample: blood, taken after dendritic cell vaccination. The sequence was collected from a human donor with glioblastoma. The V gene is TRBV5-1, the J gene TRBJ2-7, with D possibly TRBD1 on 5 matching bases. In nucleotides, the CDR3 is TGCGCCAGCAGATATAACAGCGTAGGGGACGAGCAGTACTTC. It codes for CASRYNSVGDEQYF.